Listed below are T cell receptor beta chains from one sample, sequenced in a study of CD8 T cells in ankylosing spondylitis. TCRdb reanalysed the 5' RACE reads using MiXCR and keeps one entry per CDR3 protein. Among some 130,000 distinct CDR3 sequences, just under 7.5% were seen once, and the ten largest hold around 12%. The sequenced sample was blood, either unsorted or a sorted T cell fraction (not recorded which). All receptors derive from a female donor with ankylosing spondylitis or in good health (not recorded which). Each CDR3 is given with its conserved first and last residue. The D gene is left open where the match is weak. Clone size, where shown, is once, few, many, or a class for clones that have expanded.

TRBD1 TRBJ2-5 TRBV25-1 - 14 CASSAGQGHETQYF TGTGCCAGCAGTGCGGGACAGGGGCATGAGACCCAGTACTTC
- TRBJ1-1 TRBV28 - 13 CASSFMTVTEAFF TGTGCCAGCAGTTTTATGACAGTCACTGAAGCTTTCTTT
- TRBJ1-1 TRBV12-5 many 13 CASSIGKNTEAFF TGTGCTAGTTCGATCGGAAAGAACACTGAAGCTTTCTTT
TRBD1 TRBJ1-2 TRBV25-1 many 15 CASSEGGTANYGYTF TGTGCCAGCAGTGAGGGCGGGACAGCTAACTATGGCTACACCTTC
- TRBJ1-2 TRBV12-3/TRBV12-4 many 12 CASSLGRDGYTF TGTGCCAGCAGCCTGGGAAGGGATGGCTACACCTTC
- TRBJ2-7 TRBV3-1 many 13 CASSPRGAYEQYF TGTGCCAGCAGCCCGCGAGGAGCCTACGAGCAGTACTTC
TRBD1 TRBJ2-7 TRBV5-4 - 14 CASSLGWDRGSQYF TGTGCCAGCAGCTTGGGCTGGGACAGGGGATCGCAGTACTTC
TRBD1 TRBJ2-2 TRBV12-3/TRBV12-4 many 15 CASGYRQGNTGELFF TGTGCCAGCGGGTACAGACAGGGTAACACCGGGGAGCTGTTTTTT
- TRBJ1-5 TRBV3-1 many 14 CASSQGAGDQPQHF TGTGCCAGCAGCCAAGGGGCAGGGGATCAGCCCCAGCATTTT
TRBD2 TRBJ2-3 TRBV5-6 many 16 CASSLTSRWGTDTQYF TGTGCCAGCAGCCTGACTAGCAGATGGGGCACAGATACGCAGTATTTT
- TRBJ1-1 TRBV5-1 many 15 CASSPGTGMNTEAFF TGCGCCAGCAGCCCCGGAACAGGTATGAACACTGAAGCTTTCTTT
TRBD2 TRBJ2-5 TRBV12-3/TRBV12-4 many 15 CASSPLAGDQETQYF TGTGCCAGCAGTCCGCTAGCGGGAGACCAAGAGACCCAGTACTTC
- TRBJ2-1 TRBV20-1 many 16 CSARSYSGSSYNEQFF TGCAGTGCTAGGAGTTATTCGGGGAGCTCCTACAATGAGCAGTTCTTC
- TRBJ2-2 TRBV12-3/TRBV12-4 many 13 CASSYHNTGELFF TGTGCCAGCAGTTACCATAACACCGGGGAGCTGTTTTTT